This T cell receptor (beta chain) comes out of a study of regulatory T cells in long-lasting Graves disease. Study results and caveats: Persistent disease preferred TRBV28, TRBJ1-2 and TRBJ2-5.

The TCR beta library used iRepertoire HTBI primers with Arm-PCR amplification of CDR3. TCRdb used MiXCR to reprocess the multiplex PCR reads, holding one entry per CDR3 protein. The sample lists 450,000 to 600,000 distinct CDR3 sequences, roughly 17% seen once, with more than 10% in the top ten. V was shortened by 4 bases and J by 1 base, with 13 bases between the two germline ends. This CDR3 is built from 15 residues. Looked up from germline, CDR1 is SGHRS and CDR2 is YFSETQ. This clonotype was seen at least ten times. The target antigen is unknown. As to time point: newly diagnosed GD, antithyroid drugs for less than 3 months. RNA from PBMCs was the source of the TCR library. The data were also submitted as part of a second study, on T cells in Graves' hyperthyroidism and ophthalmopathy.

The sequence was obtained from a man between 35 and 55 years old with Graves disease. Sample: peripheral blood mononuclear cells (PBMCs), taken at new diagnosis, from a patient treated with antithyroid drugs. The chain recombines TRBV5-1 with TRBJ2-3, with a possible D match to TRBD2 (6 bases). For the CDR3, the DNA is TGCGCCAGCAGCGTTTATGGGACTGGCACAGATACGCAGTATTTT. Protein: CASSVYGTGTDTQYF.